A selection of T cell receptor beta chains follows, all from one sample in a study of PD-1 blockade in classical Hodgkin lymphoma. Using immunoSEQ multiplex PCR, the repertoire was profiled, and TCRdb retains in-frame clones only, with some absent. The sample records 100,000 or so clones, just over 90% being singletons. The specimen comprised peripheral blood mononuclear cells (PBMCs), sampled before the fourth cycle of nivolumab. These receptors were obtained from a human donor with classical Hodgkin lymphoma. Each CDR3 is given with its conserved first and last residue. The D gene is left open where the match is weak.

j_gene	v_gene	d_gene	len	CDR3aa
TRBJ2-7	TRBV5-6	TRBD2	16	CASSPLTSGITYEQYF
TRBJ2-7	TRBV4-3	TRBD2	17	CASSQGTSGDSSYEQYF
TRBJ2-7	TRBV9	TRBD2	19	CASSAKTSGGPVSSYEQYF
TRBJ1-2	TRBV19	TRBD1	19	CASSIVVRDRERFNYGYTF
TRBJ1-5	TRBV30	NA	17	CAWSRGRGPYSNQPQHF
TRBJ1-1	TRBV18	NA	15	CASSPRAAGVAEAFF
TRBJ1-5	TRBV5-6	NA	16	CASSLRFGRGNQPQHF
TRBJ2-3	TRBV10-1	NA	15	CASSEFRGATDTQYF
TRBJ1-1	TRBV7-6	NA	14	CASSLAGGNTEAFF
TRBJ1-1	TRBV5-4	TRBD1	13	CANTPTGGTEAFF
TRBJ2-3	TRBV9	TRBD2	15	CASSANGGVADTQYF
TRBJ2-1	TRBV5-6	TRBD2	15	CASSLTRGGYNEQFF
TRBJ1-5	TRBV27	TRBD1	14	CASNHRGPSQPQHF
TRBJ1-1	TRBV4-3	TRBD1	19	CASSQIKGTGDFGFTEAFF
TRBJ1-3	TRBV7-4	TRBD1	15	CARNRGIHSGNTIYF
TRBJ2-7	TRBV6-5	TRBD2	14	CASRYGLAGLEQYF
TRBJ1-1	TRBV6-5	NA	16	CASSYAGARGNTEAFF
TRBJ1-2	TRBV7-3	TRBD1	16	CASSQDRVRRGYGYTF
TRBJ2-7	TRBV6-5	NA	15	CASAYVRDVRYEQYF
TRBJ1-1	TRBV7-7	NA	13	CASSASFNTEAFF
TRBJ1-5	TRBV6-1	NA	14	CASSAEYSNQPQHF
TRBJ2-7	TRBV7-2	TRBD2	15	CASSWASGATYEQYF
TRBJ2-1	TRBV27	TRBD1	15	CASSLGTGGKNEQFF
TRBJ2-3	TRBV29-1	TRBD2	12	CSVEASGGVEYF
TRBJ1-5	TRBV30	TRBD1	16	CAWRADRGRLDQPQHF
TRBJ2-7	TRBV29-1	NA	11	CSVPQGYGQYF
TRBJ1-3	TRBV5-6	TRBD1	16	CASSFLTGGSGNTIYF
TRBJ2-3	TRBV27	NA	14	CASSFRPSRDTQYF
TRBJ2-3	TRBV15	TRBD1	14	CATSQDRAADTQYF
TRBJ2-3	TRBV25-1	NA	13	CASSVQGTDTQYF
TRBJ2-7	TRBV4-2	NA	15	CASSQDRPGSYEQYF
TRBJ2-7	TRBV15	TRBD1	13	CATSSKTGIEQYF
TRBJ1-4	TRBV5-6	TRBD1	15	CASSLGGQGLEKLFF
TRBJ1-4	TRBV18	NA	16	CASSEYQSATNEKLFF
TRBJ1-1	TRBV19	NA	13	CATGQTKNTEAFF
TRBJ1-6	TRBV2	NA	13	CATHSFYNSPLHF
TRBJ1-2	TRBV5-1	NA	16	CASSLVWAGEGYGYTF
TRBJ1-4	TRBV30	NA	13	CAWTKAKNEKLFF
TRBJ1-2	TRBV13	NA	10	CASSSYGYTF
TRBJ2-3	TRBV27	NA	16	CASSLGGHGYLDTQYF
TRBJ1-2	TRBV9	TRBD1	15	CASSPWGDSGYGYTF
TRBJ1-6	TRBV6-5	TRBD1	14	CASSQRTGLKALHF
TRBJ1-5	TRBV19	TRBD1	15	CASSIWSGGNQPQHF
TRBJ1-4	TRBV7-9	TRBD1	17	CASRGQGSRRVNEKLFF
TRBJ2-5	TRBV7-2	TRBD1	15	CASSWPTGGRETQYF
TRBJ1-4	TRBV15	TRBD1	15	CATSVPGQEIEKLFF
TRBJ2-7	TRBV7-2	NA	14	CASSLKTSSYEQYF
TRBJ2-7	TRBV7-9	NA	12	CASSPPRDEQYF
TRBJ2-1	TRBV7-9	TRBD1	15	CASSPGTGYYNEQFF
TRBJ2-5	TRBV6-5	NA	12	CASTGVQETQYF
TRBJ1-5	TRBV28	TRBD1	14	CASTLTGFGQPQHF
TRBJ2-3	TRBV11-3	TRBD2	16	CASSKGSGGSTDTQYF